The following is a T cell receptor beta chain sequence with its context. This record comes from a study of blood T cell repertoires in COVID-19. CDR1 and CDR2 from the germline V gene are MNHEY and SVGEGT. This CDR3 is built from 15 residues. Trimming removed 1 base from V and 0 bases from J, with 9 bases in between. This table comes from immunoSEQ multiplex PCR, and its TCRdb copy is limited to in-frame clones, with some not included. The sample lists 250,000 to 300,000 clones, 85% occurring once. Sequencing input: peripheral blood. V gene TRBV6-2 or TRBV6-3 combines with J gene TRBJ2-5, with D perhaps TRBD1 (6 bases). The sequence derives from a man aged 50 or older with active or convalescent COVID-19. The chain's CDR3 is CASSYFRDNQETQYF. The CDR3 DNA reads TGTGCCAGCAGTTACTTCCGGGACAACCAAGAGACCCAGTACTTC.